This T cell receptor beta chain emerged from a study of T cell responses to AZD1222 COVID-19 vaccine. Study-level background: Timing groups of about 4 and about 12 weeks for second doses were pooled. Study-wide results and caveats: Nearly half of spike-specific TCRs reportedly target variant regions that are unmutated in the B.1.351 and B.1.1.7 variants. Females outnumbered males among donors, who were mostly white British; clonal diversity was possibly underestimated.

As regards this clone: What it binds is unknown.

CDR3 length: 16 residues. J gave up 5 bases and V 3 bases, and 12 bases lay outside the gene matches. Germline V gene data show CDR1 as MDHEN and CDR2 as SYDVKM. TCRdb's table, derived via immunoSEQ multiplex PCR, lists solely in-frame clones and lacks some. The table has about 140,000 clones, roughly 90% seen once. The sequence was obtained from an adult in good health. The source material was peripheral blood, sampled on day 0 of AZD1222 vaccination. The J gene is TRBJ2-5, the V gene TRBV28; 7 positions match TRBD2. Here the CDR3 DNA reads TGTGCCAGCAGTTTTAGGTCGGGCGGGAGTAGGGAGACCCAGTACTTC. This encodes CASSFRSGGSRETQYF.